The next 29 T cell receptor beta chains were all read from a single sample in a study of T cells in localized non-small cell lung cancer. TCRdb's table, derived via immunoSEQ multiplex PCR, lists solely in-frame clones and lacks some. Here the sample spans about 5,100 clones, 45% being singletons. Sequencing was performed on lung tumor tissue, taken before any cancer treatment. All receptors derive from a man between 40 and 70 years old with stage I lung adenocarcinoma.

The V gene is TRBV29-1, the J gene TRBJ1-2; 9 bases match TRBD1. Germline trimming cut 7 bases from V and 4 bases from J; bases unmatched to any gene: 7. This CDR3 has 13 amino acids. Germline values: CDR1 SQVTM, CDR2 ANQGSEA. CDR3 sequence (DNA): TGCAGCGCCGTACAGGGGGCTTCCTATGGCTACACCTTC. Translation: CSAVQGASYGYTF.

The V and J genes are TRBV7-5 and TRBJ2-3; the DNA was not used to check the table's D call, TRBD2. TRBV7-5 is a pseudogene segment. The CDR3 is 16 amino acids. The CDR3 reads CASSEGLAGATDTQYF. The CDR3 bases are TGTGCCAGCAGCGAGGGACTAGCGGGAGCCACAGATACGCAGTATTTT.

This chain uses TRBV10-3 with TRBJ1-1; no definite D call. The CDR3 covers 13 residues. The germline V gene encodes CDR1 ENHRY and CDR2 SYGVKD. Trimming left V 10 bases short and J 2 bases short, with 14 bases between. The CDR3 coding sequence is TGTGCCAGCCATCGGCAGAAAAACACTGAAGCTTTCTTT. Encoded protein: CASHRQKNTEAFF.

The chain has TRBV18 and TRBJ2-3, with 8 nucleotides matching TRBD2. The V and J ends lost 2 bases and 3 bases, in that order; junction bases with no gene match: 7. Germline CDR1 reads KGHSH; CDR2 reads LQKENI. This CDR3 is 16 amino acids long. As DNA, the CDR3 is TGTGCCAGCTCACCAGGGGTAGCGGGATCGACAGATACGCAGTATTTT. This translates into CASSPGVAGSTDTQYF.

The chain combines TRBV6-8 with TRBJ2-7; possibly TRBD2 for D (5 bases). Trimming took off 2 bases at V and 1 base at J, with 15 bases between the two ends. Germline CDR1 reads MNHGY; CDR2 reads SAAAGT. CDR3 length: 16 residues. CDR3 amino acids: CASSYADPGFSYEQYF. In DNA, the CDR3 is TGTGCCAGCAGTTACGCTGACCCGGGGTTTTCCTACGAGCAGTACTTC.

The chain recombines TRBV7-5 with TRBJ2-5; the table calls TRBD2, which could not be checked here. TRBV7-5 is given as a pseudogene. The CDR3 spans 18 residues. The DNA of the CDR3 is TGTGCCAGCAGCTTAAGGGGGTTGCTAGCGGGGGCCGGAGAGACCCAGTACTTC. It yields the protein CASSLRGLLAGAGETQYF.

The rearrangement links TRBV19 to TRBJ2-3, with 12 bases that match TRBD2. The CDR3 spans 16 residues. Germline lookup yields CDR1 LNHDA and CDR2 SQIVND (reference sequence). The J segment lost 3 bases and the V segment lost 5 bases, leaving 6 bases of the junction unmatched. CDR3 in amino acids: CASSRLAGGPTDTQYF. In DNA, the CDR3 is TGTGCCAGTAGTCGCCTAGCGGGAGGGCCGACAGATACGCAGTATTTT.

This rearrangement joins TRBV19 to TRBJ1-1, with a tentative D call TRBD1 (6 bases). The V and J ends lost 4 bases and 0 bases respectively, with 12 bases between them. This CDR3 comprises 15 residues. Germline loops: CDR1 LNHDA, CDR2 SQIVND (reference sequence). CDR3 coding DNA: TGTGCCAGTAGTACGGGGGCCGGGATGAACACTGAAGCTTTCTTT. Its translation is CASSTGAGMNTEAFF.

The rearrangement links TRBV30 to TRBJ2-5, with D perhaps matching TRBD1 (5 bases). The V gene lost 1 base and the J gene lost 7 bases, with 16 bases spanning the gap. The CDR3 is made up of 14 amino acids. Germline lookup yields CDR1 GTSNPN and CDR2 SVGIG (reference sequence). CDR3 sequence: CAWSDPGQGGTQYF. Here the CDR3 DNA reads TGTGCCTGGAGTGACCCTGGGCAGGGTGGGACCCAGTACTTC.

The rearrangement links TRBV5-1 to TRBJ2-1; 15 bases fit TRBD2. V lost 4 bases to trimming and J lost 12 bases; unmatched junction nucleotides: 8. CDR3 length: 15 amino acids. Germline V gene data show CDR1 as SGHRS and CDR2 as YFSETQ. The DNA for the CDR3 is TGCGCCAGCAGCCTCTGGACTAGCGGGGGGGCTGGGCAGTTCTTC. The encoded protein is CASSLWTSGGAGQFF.

V and J are TRBV19 and TRBJ2-5; TRBD1 matches at 11 bases. The CDR3 is 18 amino acids. Germline V gene data show CDR1 as LNHDA and CDR2 as SQIVND (reference sequence). The V segment lost 4 bases and the J segment 1 base; nucleotides outside the gene matches: 11. CDR3 nucleotide sequence: TGTGCCAGTAGTAACTCCCTTCCCGGGACAGGGGGCCAAGAGACCCAGTACTTC. This translates into CASSNSLPGTGGQETQYF.

This clone has a handful of counts. V usage is TRBV6-8 and J usage is TRBJ2-7, with unresolved D. Germline V lookup: CDR1 MNHGY, CDR2 SAAAGT. There are 12 residues in the CDR3. Deletions cut 1 base from V and 6 bases from J, with 7 bases between. The DNA of the CDR3 is TGTGCCAGCAGTTACTTTCCGGGCGAGCAGTACTTC. It encodes CASSYFPGEQYF.

The chain carries TRBV30 and TRBJ2-1; 8 bases match TRBD2. CDR1 is GTSNPN, CDR2 SVGIG, per germline (reference sequence). The junction had 10 bases not matched to a gene; V was cut back by 2 bases and J by 4 bases. The CDR3 is made up of 16 amino acids. The CDR3 coding sequence is TGTGCCTGGAGTCCAACGGGGGGGCTGGGTTACAATGAGCAGTTCTTC. Residues: CAWSPTGGLGYNEQFF.

In this sample, this clone turned up a few times. V gene TRBV30 combines with J gene TRBJ2-2; no reliable D call. The CDR3 contains 15 residues. Germline loops: CDR1 GTSNPN, CDR2 SVGIG (reference sequence). Trimming removed 0 bases from V and 2 bases from J, with 10 bases in between. The CDR3 DNA reads as TGTGCCTGGAGTGTAACGGCAAGTAACACCGGGGAGCTGTTTTTT. Translating gives CAWSVTASNTGELFF. Full variable domain (outside the CDR3, taken from reference TRBV30 and TRBJ2-2): SQTIHQWPATLVQPVGSPLSLECTVEGTSNPNLYWYRQAAGRGLQLLFYSVGIGQISSEVPQNLSASRPQDRQFILSSKKLLLSDSGFYLCAWSVTASNTGELFFGEGSRLTVL.

V usage is TRBV10-2 and J usage is TRBJ2-5, with D uncertain. Germline V CDR1 and CDR2: WSHSY, SAAADI. Trimming took 10 bases from V and 4 from J, leaving 16 bases between them. CDR3 size: 13 residues. The CDR3 sequence: CATTGTRAETQYF. The CDR3, as DNA: TGCGCCACCACCGGAACGAGAGCAGAGACCCAGTACTTC.

The genes are TRBV28 and TRBJ2-2; D ambiguous. The CDR3 totals 16 residues. Trimming cost V 2 bases and J 1 base, with 11 bases left between them. In germline, CDR1 is MDHEN, CDR2 SYDVKM. Written as DNA, the CDR3 is TGTGCCAGCAGTTTAAATCTTGAAAAGAACACCGGGGAGCTGTTTTTT. This sequence encodes CASSLNLEKNTGELFF.

This clone has only a few counts. The CDR3 here is CASSRLQGNSNQPQHF. The DNA of the CDR3 is TGTGCCAGCAGTCGACTGCAGGGGAATAGCAATCAGCCCCAGCATTTT. The rearrangement joins TRBV6-8 to TRBJ1-5; TRBD1 is a possible D gene (6 bases). Trimming pared 5 bases from V and 0 bases from J, leaving 14 bases between. There are 16 residues in the CDR3. Germline lookup yields CDR1 MNHGY and CDR2 SAAAGT.

This clone is termed medium-sized. The chain is built from TRBV11-3 and TRBJ2-7, with 8 bases identical to TRBD1. The germline V gene encodes CDR1 SGHNT and CDR2 YENEEA. The trim removed 2 bases at V and 4 bases at J, leaving 7 bases unmatched. There are 15 residues in the CDR3. Here the CDR3 DNA reads TGTGCCAGCAGCTTACACGGACAGGGAGCTTACGAGCAGTACTTC. Translated: CASSLHGQGAYEQYF. The whole variable domain, remainder taken from reference TRBV11-3 and TRBJ2-7, is EAGVVQSPRYKIIEKKQPVAFWCNPISGHNTLYWYLQNLGQGPELLIRYENEEAVDDSQLPKDRFSAERLKGVDSTLKIQPAELGDSAVYLCASSLHGQGAYEQYFGPGTRLTVT.

This chain connects TRBV15 to TRBJ1-6; D is ambiguous. This CDR3 spans 17 amino acids. Trimming left V 0 bases short and J 7 bases short, with 16 bases between. The germline CDR1 and CDR2 sequences are LNHNV and YYDKDF (reference sequence). CDR3 amino acids: CATSRDPAHSSNSPLHF. CDR3 nucleotides: TGTGCCACCAGCAGAGATCCGGCACACAGTTCGAATTCACCCCTCCACTTT.

A few counts support this clone. The CDR3 reads CASRGRGLLNTGELFF. For the CDR3, the DNA is TGTGCCAGCAGGGGCAGGGGGCTTCTGAACACCGGGGAGCTGTTTTTT. The rearrangement uses TRBV6-8 and TRBJ2-2; TRBD1 matches 8 bases. The junction had 7 bases not matched to a gene; V was cut back by 6 bases and J by 1 base. The germline CDR1 and CDR2 sequences are MNHGY and SAAAGT. This CDR3 contains 16 residues.

The rearrangement links TRBV11-3 to TRBJ1-2; 12 bases line up with TRBD1. Germline assignment: CDR1 SGHNT and CDR2 YENEEA. The ends lost 5 bases at V and 8 bases at J; junction bases unmatched: 6. This CDR3 has 14 residues. The CDR3 sequence is CASSPLGTGGGYTF. The DNA for the CDR3 is TGTGCCAGCAGCCCCCTCGGGACAGGGGGCGGCTACACCTTC.

This clone came up a few times. The chain carries TRBV11-3 and TRBJ2-7; D not resolved. The CDR3 totals 14 residues. Germline CDR1 and CDR2: SGHNT and YENEEA. Trimming removed 1 base at V and 1 base at J, with 8 bases between. This CDR3 reads CASSLGGSSYEQYF. The CDR3, as DNA: TGTGCCAGCAGCTTAGGTGGCAGTTCCTACGAGCAGTACTTC.

V gene TRBV15 combines with J gene TRBJ2-3, with D tentatively TRBD2 (5 bases). V was shortened by 3 bases and J by 5 bases, with 12 bases between the two germline ends. This CDR3 comprises 14 residues. Germline V gene lookup returns CDR1 LNHNV and CDR2 YYDKDF (reference sequence). CDR3 in amino acids: CATSSWRAEDTQYF. The CDR3 DNA reads TGTGCCACCAGCAGTTGGCGAGCGGAAGATACGCAGTATTTT.

The genes are TRBV9 and TRBJ1-2; D is perhaps TRBD1 (6 bases). The V end was cut by 5 bases, the J end by 8 bases, with 13 bases between. The CDR3 runs to 12 residues. Germline values: CDR1 SGDLS, CDR2 YYNGEE. The CDR3 loop is CASSGGGPGYTF. The CDR3 DNA sequence: TGTGCCAGCAGTGGAGGGGGKCCGGGCTACACCTTC.

CDR3 nucleotide sequence: TGTGCCTGGAGGTCGGGTAGGGGGACAGATACGCAGTATTTT. This translates into CAWRSGRGTDTQYF. This chain connects TRBV30 to TRBJ2-3, with D tentatively TRBD1 (6 bases). The CDR3 totals 14 residues. From germline, CDR1 is GTSNPN and CDR2 SVGIG (reference sequence). Trimming took 3 bases from V and 3 from J, leaving 13 bases between them. The full variable domain, its missing parts supplied by reference TRBV30 and TRBJ2-3, is SQTIHQWPATLVQPVGSPLSLECTVEGTSNPNLYWYRQAAGRGLQLLFYSVGIGQISSEVPQNLSASRPQDRQFILSSKKLLLSDSGFYLCAWRSGRGTDTQYFGPGTRLTVL.

Within the sample, this clone is large. The chain recombines TRBV19 with TRBJ1-1; 9 bases are shared with TRBD1. V gave up 3 bases and J gave up 4 bases; unmatched junction bases: 3. CDR1 is LNHDA and CDR2 is SQIVND in the germline V gene (reference sequence). The CDR3 runs to 14 residues. Written as DNA, the CDR3 is TGTGCCAGTAGTATCGTGACAGGGGGCACTGAAGCTTTCTTT. Amino acid sequence: CASSIVTGGTEAFF.

This clone is medium-sized in the sample. Germline and junction disagree at one end, which may indicate a read error. The same CDR3 can be traced to other DNA sequences in this sample. This chain links TRBV9 with TRBJ2-3, with 8 bases identical to TRBD1. CDR1 is SGDLS and CDR2 is YYNGEE in the germline V gene. The length of the CDR3 is 13 residues. Here the CDR3 reads CASKGQGTDTQYF. The CDR3 bases are TGTGCGAGCAAGGGACAGGGCACAGATACGCAGTATTTT.

The CDR3 here is CASSQLSPNTQYF. CDR3 in DNA: TGCGCCAGCAGCCAGCTCTCCCCGAATACGCAGTATTTT. J is TRBJ2-3 and V is TRBV4-1; D is unclear. Germline values: CDR1 MGHRA, CDR2 YSYEKL. The CDR3 consists of 13 residues. Trimming stripped 3 bases from V and 7 bases from J, with 11 bases between.

This clone appeared a few times. J is TRBJ2-5 and V is TRBV23-1; possible D gene TRBD2, 5 bases. TRBV23-1 is flagged as an ORF with uncertain function. The CDR3 loop spans 14 amino acids. Trimming took off 6 bases at V and 4 bases at J, with 15 bases between the two ends. In DNA form, the CDR3 reads TGCGCCAGCAGCTTGGAAATAGGGAGAGAGACCCAGTACTTC. Amino acids: CASSLEIGRETQYF.